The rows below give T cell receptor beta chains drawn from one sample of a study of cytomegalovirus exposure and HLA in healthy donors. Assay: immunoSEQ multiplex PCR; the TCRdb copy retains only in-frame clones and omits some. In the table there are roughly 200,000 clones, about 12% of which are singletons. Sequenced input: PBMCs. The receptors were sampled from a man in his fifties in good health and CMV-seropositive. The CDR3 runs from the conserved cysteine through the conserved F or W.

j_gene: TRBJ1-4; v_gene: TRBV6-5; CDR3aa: CASTDRGQGGEKLFF
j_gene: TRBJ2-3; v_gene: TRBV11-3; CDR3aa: CASSLKSGTDTQYF
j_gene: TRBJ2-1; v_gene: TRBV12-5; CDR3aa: CASGFLIGRAGEQFF
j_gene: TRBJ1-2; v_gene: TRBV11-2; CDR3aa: CASTPLGDRGNYGYTF
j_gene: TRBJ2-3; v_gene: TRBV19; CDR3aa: CASRNPGTDTQYF
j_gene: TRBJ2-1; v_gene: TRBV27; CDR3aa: CASSRPGKSSYNEQFF
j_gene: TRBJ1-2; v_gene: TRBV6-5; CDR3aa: CASSQDRGSYGYTF
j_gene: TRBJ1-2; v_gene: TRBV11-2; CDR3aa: CASSFSQGYTF
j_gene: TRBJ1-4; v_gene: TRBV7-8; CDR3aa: CASSSGQGNGEKLFF
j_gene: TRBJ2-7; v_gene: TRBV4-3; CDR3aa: CASSQTGTDEQYF
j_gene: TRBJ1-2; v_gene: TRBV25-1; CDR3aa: CASSPRGTRGRVYGYTF
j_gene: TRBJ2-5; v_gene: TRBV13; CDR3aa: CASSIRVVGETQYF
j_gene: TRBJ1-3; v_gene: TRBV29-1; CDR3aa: CSGITGSSGNTIYF
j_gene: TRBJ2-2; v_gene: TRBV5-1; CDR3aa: CASSSGSVLNTGELFF
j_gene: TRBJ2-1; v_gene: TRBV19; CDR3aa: CASSIYGGRASNEQFF
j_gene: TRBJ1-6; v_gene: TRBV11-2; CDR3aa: CASSFHLRDNSPLHF
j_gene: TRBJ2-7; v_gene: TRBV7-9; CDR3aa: CASSFDRGRDEQYF
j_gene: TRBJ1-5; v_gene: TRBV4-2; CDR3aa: CASSHSFDRDSNQPQHF
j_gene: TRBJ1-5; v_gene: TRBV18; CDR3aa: CASSPNMDTNQPQHF
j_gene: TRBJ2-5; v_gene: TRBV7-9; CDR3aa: CASSSSGGETQYF
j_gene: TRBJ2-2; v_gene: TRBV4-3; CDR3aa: CASSQNSGAAGELFF
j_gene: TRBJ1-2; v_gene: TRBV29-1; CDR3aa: CSVRRRDGYTF
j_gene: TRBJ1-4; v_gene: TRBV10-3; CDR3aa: CAISDRETNEKLFF
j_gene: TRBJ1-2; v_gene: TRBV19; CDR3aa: CAIGGGINYGYTF
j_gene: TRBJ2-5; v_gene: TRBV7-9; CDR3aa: CASSFPTSGEETQYF
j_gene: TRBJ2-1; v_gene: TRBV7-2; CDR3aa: CASSLEAGAYNEQFF
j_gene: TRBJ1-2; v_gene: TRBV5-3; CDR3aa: CARSLDRGIKGYTF
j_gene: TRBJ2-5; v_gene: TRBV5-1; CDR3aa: CASSLVPSLGETQYF
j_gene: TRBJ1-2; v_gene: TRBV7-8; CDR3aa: CASSLDRGGYTF
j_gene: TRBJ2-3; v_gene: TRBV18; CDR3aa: CASSPRGTDTQYF
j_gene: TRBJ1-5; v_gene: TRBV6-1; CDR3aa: CASSGLREKAPGRPQHF
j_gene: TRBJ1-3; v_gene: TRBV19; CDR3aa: CATSRGRDSGNTIYF
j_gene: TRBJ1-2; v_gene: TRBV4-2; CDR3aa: CASSQGQDFYGYTF